This TCR beta chain was captured in a study of blood T cell repertoires in COVID-19. About the study: From T cells, B-cell-depleted T cells, or PBMCs came the material, which was cDNA or gDNA.

The junction had 5 bases not matched to a gene; V was cut back by 5 bases and J by 2 bases. Germline V gene sequence: CDR1 KGHSH, CDR2 LQKENI. The CDR3 is 16 amino acids. Sequencing was performed with immunoSEQ multiplex PCR; in TCRdb, only in-frame clones are kept and a portion is missing. The sample lists roughly 400,000 clones, about 92% occurring once. This TCR was recovered from a man aged 18 to 30 who had recovered from COVID-19. The chain links TRBV18 to TRBJ2-5; 13 nucleotides match TRBD2. The sample was PBMCs or T cells enriched from blood (not recorded which). The CDR3: CASSSRTSGGQETQYF. The CDR3 coding sequence is TGTGCCAGCTCATCCAGGACTAGCGGGGGACAAGAGACCCAGTACTTC. Combining the CDR3 with reference TRBV18 and TRBJ2-5 gives the whole variable domain NAGVMQNPRHLVRRRGQEARLRCSPMKGHSHVYWYRQLPEEGLKFMVYLQKENIIDESGMPKERFSAEFPKEGPSILRIQQVVRGDSAAYFCASSSRTSGGQETQYFGPGTRLLVL.